The rows below give T cell receptor beta chains drawn from one sample of a study of CD8 T cells in ankylosing spondylitis. Each CDR3 protein is one row after TCRdb ran MiXCR on the 5' RACE reads. This sample has under 200,000 distinct CDR3 sequences, with 9.8% found just once. The sequenced sample consisted of blood, either unsorted or a sorted T cell fraction (not recorded which). The receptors were gathered from a female donor with ankylosing spondylitis or in good health (not recorded which). The CDR3 runs from the conserved cysteine through the conserved F or W. The D gene is left open where the match is weak. A clone size is listed for some rows: how often the clone was seen (once, few, many), or a class if it is expanded.

size,V,D,J,DNA,CDR3
few,TRBV12-3/TRBV12-4,-,TRBJ2-5,TGTGCCAGCAGTTTAACTAGCTCGGTTAGGGAGACCCAGTACTTC,CASSLTSSVRETQYF
-,TRBV6-5,-,TRBJ1-1,TGTGCCAGCAGTTACGGACCGGGACGGGCGAACACTGAAGCTTTCTTT,CASSYGPGRANTEAFF
few,TRBV29-1,-,TRBJ1-2,TGCAGCGTTGACCGAGCCGGGACCTTC,CSVDRAGTF
-,TRBV7-8,-,TRBJ1-1,TGTGCCAGCAGCCCAGAAGTTGAGGGGGCTTTCTTT,CASSPEVEGAFF
many,TRBV9,-,TRBJ2-3,TGTGCCAGCAGCTTGGCCCTTTCCGGCGGAGATACGCAGTATTTT,CASSLALSGGDTQYF
-,TRBV21-1,-,TRBJ2-3,TGTGCCAGCAGCCTACCTCACTTAGCGGGAGCAGATACGCAGTATTTT,CASSLPHLAGADTQYF
many,TRBV3-1,TRBD2,TRBJ2-1,TGTGCCAGCAGCCTGGGACTAGCGGACAATGAGCAGTTCTTC,CASSLGLADNEQFF
many,TRBV4-3,-,TRBJ2-5,TGCGCCAGCAGCCAAGATCGGCAGCAAGAGACCCAGTACTTC,CASSQDRQQETQYF
many,TRBV15,-,TRBJ2-5,TGTGCCACCAGCAGGGGAGTCAGTCGAGAGACCCAGTACTTC,CATSRGVSRETQYF
-,TRBV13,TRBD2,TRBJ2-7,TGTGCCAGCAGCCAAGACAGGGGTTTACATATCGGACTAGCGGGAGCTTGGTCCGAGCAGTACTTC,CASSQDRGLHIGLAGAWSEQYF
few,TRBV10-1,-,TRBJ2-3,TGCGCCAGCAGTGGCCCTGGGGTCACAGATACGCAGTATTTT,CASSGPGVTDTQYF
many,TRBV4-3,-,TRBJ1-2,TGCGCCAGCAGCTATCGTACGGGCAACTATGGCTACACCTTC,CASSYRTGNYGYTF
-,TRBV12-3/TRBV12-4,-,TRBJ2-1,TGTGCCAGCAGTGCGGGACAGCCTAGCTCCTACAATGAGCAGTTCTTC,CASSAGQPSSYNEQFF
few,TRBV14,-,TRBJ2-5,TGTGCCAGCAGCCAAGCCCGGGAGTCTACCCAAGAGACCCAGTACTTC,CASSQARESTQETQYF
few,TRBV14,TRBD2,TRBJ2-7,TGTGCCAGCAGTGGTAGCGGGAGTCGATACGAGCAGTACTTC,CASSGSGSRYEQYF
-,TRBV20-1,-,TRBJ2-3,TGCAGTGCTAAGGGGAGAACGCAGTATTTT,CSAKGRTQYF
once,TRBV7-7,TRBD2,TRBJ2-1,TGTGCCAGCAGCCACGGACTAGCGGGAGCTGAGCAGTTCTTC,CASSHGLAGAEQFF
few,TRBV5-1,TRBD2,TRBJ2-1,TGCGCCAGCAGCTTGGAGGCGACTAGCGGTTTCTACAATGAGCAGTTCTTC,CASSLEATSGFYNEQFF
-,TRBV9,-,TRBJ2-7,TGTGCCAGCAGCACCGGGACGAGGAACTACGAGCAGTACTTC,CASSTGTRNYEQYF
-,TRBV2,-,TRBJ2-7,TGTGCCAGCAGTGACGGACTGGATCTAATCTACGAGCAGTACTTC,CASSDGLDLIYEQYF
many,TRBV6-2/TRBV6-3,TRBD2,TRBJ2-7,TGTGCCAGCAGAGAAAGCGGGAGTTCCTTCAAGCAGTACTTC,CASRESGSSFKQYF
few,TRBV4-1,-,TRBJ2-3,TGCGCCAGCAGCCAAGCCACTACAGCAGATACGCAGTATTTT,CASSQATTADTQYF
many,TRBV29-1,-,TRBJ2-1,TGCAGCGTTCGAGGCGGGTTTACGGAGAATGAGCAGTTCTTC,CSVRGGFTENEQFF
few,TRBV7-9,TRBD1,TRBJ1-1,TGTGCCAGCAGCTTTGTGGACAGGGGTTCCCTGAACACTGAAGCTTTCTTT,CASSFVDRGSLNTEAFF
-,TRBV30,TRBD2,TRBJ2-5,TGTGCCTGGAGTGTACTGGCGACTAGCGGGAGACAACGACAAGAGACCCAGTACTTC,CAWSVLATSGRQRQETQYF
few,TRBV9,-,TRBJ1-1,TGTGCCAGCAGCGTAGGGGAGATGAACACTGAAGCTTTCTTT,CASSVGEMNTEAFF
few,TRBV7-6,-,TRBJ2-7,TGTGCCAGCAGCTTAGAAGTAGGGCCTTCATACGAGCAGTACTTC,CASSLEVGPSYEQYF
many,TRBV5-6,-,TRBJ1-2,TGTGCCAGCAGCCTCAGGGGTAACTATGGCTACACCTTC,CASSLRGNYGYTF
many,TRBV27,-,TRBJ2-5,TGTGCCAGCAGTTGGGGAGGCGGGGAGACCCAGTACTTC,CASSWGGGETQYF
-,TRBV28,TRBD2,TRBJ2-7,TGTGCCGGCTCAGACACGTTAGCGGGCACCATCTACGAGCAGTACTTC,CAGSDTLAGTIYEQYF
many,TRBV12-3/TRBV12-4,-,TRBJ1-2,TGTGCCAGCAGTTTACTGGCAGGCACTAACTATGGCTACACCTTC,CASSLLAGTNYGYTF
-,TRBV6-2/TRBV6-3,-,TRBJ2-7,TGTGCCAGCAGCCCCATGCAAGGGGGGCGAGGATACGGGCAGTACTTC,CASSPMQGGRGYGQYF
-,TRBV5-4,TRBD2,TRBJ2-1,TGTGCCAGCAGGCATAGCGGGAGCGATGAGCAGTTCTTC,CASRHSGSDEQFF
few,TRBV7-9,-,TRBJ2-7,TGTGCCAGCTCTCACCCGGGGCGGGAACACGAGCAGTACTTC,CASSHPGREHEQYF
many,TRBV24-1,-,TRBJ2-3,TGTGCCACCAGTGATTTGCCCGATACGCAGTATTTT,CATSDLPDTQYF
-,TRBV9,-,TRBJ1-2,TGTGCCAGCAGCGGCCCGGGGGGGGGCGCGAAGGGCTACACCTTC,CASSGPGGGAKGYTF
-,TRBV14,-,TRBJ2-1,TGTGCCAGCAGCCAAACTGGTGGGGGTGAGCAGTTCTTC,CASSQTGGGEQFF
many,TRBV12-3/TRBV12-4,-,TRBJ1-2,TGTGCCAGCACCCTTTCCGCGGTGAGCTATGGCTACACCTTC,CASTLSAVSYGYTF
many,TRBV5-1,TRBD1,TRBJ1-1,TGCGCCAGCAGCCCGGCAACAGGGGCCTTGAACACTGAAGCTTTCTTT,CASSPATGALNTEAFF
few,TRBV20-1,TRBD2,TRBJ2-1,TGCAGTGCTAGAGACCTTAGCGGGGCCCGAAATGAGCAGTTCTTC,CSARDLSGARNEQFF
few,TRBV6-1,-,TRBJ2-3,TGTGCCAGCAGCAGGGACGACTCTAGCACAGATACGCAGTATTTT,CASSRDDSSTDTQYF
-,TRBV7-9,-,TRBJ2-1,TGTGCCTTCCGAGCGGCCTACAATGAGCAGTTCTTC,CAFRAAYNEQFF
once,TRBV13,TRBD1,TRBJ2-3,TGTGCCAGCAGCTTTACAGGGGGAAGCACAGATACGCAGTATTTT,CASSFTGGSTDTQYF
-,TRBV6-4,-,TRBJ2-7,TGTGCCAGCACCAGGGTGGGGGACGAGCAGTACTTC,CASTRVGDEQYF
-,TRBV21-1,-,TRBJ2-5,TGTGCCAGCAGCAAAGCGAGGACACCGGAGACCCAGTACTTC,CASSKARTPETQYF
few,TRBV4-1,-,TRBJ2-4,TGCGCCAGCAGCCAAGATCCCTCTCAGGCACTAGCCAAAAACATTCAGTACTTC,CASSQDPSQALAKNIQYF
few,TRBV9,-,TRBJ1-2,TGTGCCAGCAGCGTAGATCCCGGAGGCTATGGCTACACCTTC,CASSVDPGGYGYTF
many,TRBV7-9,-,TRBJ2-3,TGTGCCAGCAGCTTAGAAGGCTCAGCCGACCGCACAGATACGCAGTATTTT,CASSLEGSADRTDTQYF
few,TRBV29-1,-,TRBJ2-1,TGCAGCGTTGAGGAAGCTAGCAATGAGCAGTTCTTC,CSVEEASNEQFF
few,TRBV11-2,-,TRBJ2-5,TGTGCCAGCGGGACCTTGGAAGAGACCCAGTACTTC,CASGTLEETQYF